These 12 T cell receptor beta chains were sequenced from one sample in a study of blood T cell repertoires in COVID-19. Sequencing was performed with immunoSEQ multiplex PCR; in TCRdb, only in-frame clones are kept and a portion is missing. The sample consists of 130,000 to 150,000 clones, 65% to 85% of them appearing once. The sequenced sample consisted of peripheral blood. These receptors were taken from a man between 60 and 70 years old with active or convalescent COVID-19.

In its sample, this clone was seen once. The CDR3 region has the DNA TGTGCCAGCAGAAATCCTGACAGGGGAGGTGAAAAACTGTTTTTT. The encoded protein is CASRNPDRGGEKLFF. The chain joins TRBV6-6 to TRBJ1-4; 8 bases match TRBD1. From germline, CDR1 is MNHNY and CDR2 SVGAGI (reference sequence). CDR3 length: 15 residues. J was trimmed by 7 bases and V by 6 bases; bases with no gene match: 10.

The chain combines TRBV28 with TRBJ1-4, with TRBD1 matching 8 bases. The CDR3 loop spans 15 amino acids. J gave up 7 bases and V 5 bases, and 9 bases lay outside the gene matches. Per the germline V gene, CDR1 is MDHEN and CDR2 is SYDVKM. This chain's CDR3 is CASSARQGFTEKLFF. The CDR3 bases are TGTGCCAGCAGTGCGCGACAGGGGTTTACTGAAAAACTGTTTTTT.

CDR3 in DNA: TGTGCCAGTAGTATAGGGGGGGGAGTGAGAGCTGAAGCTTTCTTT. Protein sequence: CASSIGGGVRAEAFF. The rearrangement uses TRBV19 and TRBJ1-1, with D tentatively TRBD1 (5 bases). The V end lost 1 base, the J end lost 6 bases, and 15 bases lay between the germline ends. CDR1 and CDR2 (germline): LNHDA, SQIVND (reference sequence). This CDR3 is 15 amino acids long.

This clone was counted only a few times. The chain couples TRBV3-1 (or the pseudogene TRBV3-2) to TRBJ1-2; D is ambiguous. CDR1 LGHDT and CDR2 YNNKEL come from the germline V gene (reference sequence). V was shortened by 1 base and J by 12 bases, with 9 bases between the two germline ends. The CDR3 runs to 11 residues. The CDR3, as DNA: TGTGCCAGCAGCCAAGGAGGAGTCGACACCTTC. As protein: CASSQGGVDTF.

The chain carries TRBV4-1 and TRBJ2-1; 14 positions agree with TRBD2. Germline V gives CDR1 MGHRA, CDR2 YSYEKL. Unmatched junction bases numbered 6, after V lost 2 bases and J lost 6 bases. The CDR3 length is 17 residues. The CDR3 nucleotides read TGCGCCAGCAGCCAAACACTTGGACTAGCGGGGGGCAATGAGCAGTTCTTC. Protein product: CASSQTLGLAGGNEQFF.

The sample holds one count of this clone. The chain is built from TRBV27 and TRBJ2-7; 8 nucleotides line up with TRBD1. The CDR3 contains 14 residues. In germline, CDR1 is MNHEY, CDR2 SMNVEV (reference sequence). Trimming took 6 bases from V and 2 from J; bases not matched to a gene: 6. The CDR3 DNA is TGTGCCAGCAGGGGACAGGTAACCCCCTACGAGCAGTACTTC. Translated, it gives CASRGQVTPYEQYF.

This clone has more than one count but fewer than ten. V gene TRBV19 combines with J gene TRBJ2-7; 7 positions match TRBD1. Germline values: CDR1 LNHDA, CDR2 SQIVND (reference sequence). This CDR3 is built from 17 residues. V gave up 4 bases and J gave up 0 bases; unmatched junction bases: 12. Written as DNA, the CDR3 is TGTGCCAGTAGTAAGTCCAACAGGGGCTCATACTCCTACGAGCAGTACTTC. Protein sequence: CASSKSNRGSYSYEQYF. The full variable domain, with the rest looked up from reference TRBV19 and TRBJ2-7, is DGGITQSPKYLFRKEGQNVTLSCEQNLNHDAMYWYRQDPGQGLRLIYYSQIVNDFQKGDIAEGYSVSREKKESFPLTVTSAQKNPTAFYLCASSKSNRGSYSYEQYFGPGTRLTVT.

The chain employs TRBV11-2 and TRBJ2-3; 9 bases align to TRBD2. The V gene end was trimmed by 1 base and the J gene end by 4 bases; junction bases not matched to a gene: 3. The CDR3 runs to 15 residues. Germline values: CDR1 SGHAT, CDR2 FQNNGV. CDR3 in amino acids: CASSLVRLAADTQYF. The CDR3 bases are TGTGCCAGCAGCTTAGTCAGACTAGCGGCAGATACGCAGTATTTT.

This chain links TRBV18 with TRBJ2-7; 8 bases line up with TRBD1. V trimming: 2 bases; J trimming: 2 bases; junction bases outside the gene matches: 5. CDR3 length: 15 amino acids. The germline gives CDR1 KGHSH, CDR2 LQKENI. The CDR3 region is CASSPYGTGAYEQYF. The CDR3 nucleotides read TGTGCCAGCTCACCATATGGGACAGGCGCCTACGAGCAGTACTTC.

This clone came up a few times. This chain joins TRBV27 and TRBJ1-2; D not certain. Germline CDR1 and CDR2: MNHEY and SMNVEV (reference sequence). This CDR3 comprises 13 residues. V was cut by 5 bases and J by 4 bases, with 11 bases left in between. In DNA form, the CDR3 reads TGTGCCAGCAGTCCCTTCGGAGGCTATGGCTACACCTTC. Protein sequence: CASSPFGGYGYTF.

This clone was counted a few times. This sequence joins TRBV6-5 and TRBJ1-4; 9 bases line up with TRBD1. J gave up 8 bases and V 6 bases, and 4 bases lay outside the gene matches. Germline V gene data show CDR1 as MNHEY and CDR2 as SVGAGI. The CDR3 is 13 residues long. This CDR3 is CASSKDRGEKLFF. The CDR3 DNA sequence: TGTGCCAGCAGCAAGGACAGGGGAGAAAAACTGTTTTTT.

The chain combines TRBV27 with TRBJ2-6; unclear D gene. The germline gives CDR1 MNHEY, CDR2 SMNVEV (reference sequence). V lost 0 bases and J 0 bases, leaving 6 bases between the germline ends. The CDR3 contains 16 residues. Written as DNA, the CDR3 is TGTGCCAGCAGTTTATCGAGCGCCTCTGGGGCCAACGTCCTGACTTTC. It codes for CASSLSSASGANVLTF.